A single sample gave rise to the 27 T cell receptor beta chains below, sequenced in a study of blood T cell repertoires in COVID-19. Some clones are missing from TCRdb's copy, which holds only in-frame ones; the method was immunoSEQ multiplex PCR. The sample has around 130,000 clones; 84% are singletons. The sequencing input was peripheral blood. The receptors were sampled from a human donor in a cohort sampled during active COVID-19.

V and J are TRBV7-6 and TRBJ2-1; 12 bases line up with TRBD1. The CDR3 consists of 15 residues. Trimming took 5 bases from V and 8 from J; bases not matched to a gene: 7. CDR1 is SGHVS and CDR2 is FNYEAQ in the germline V gene. CDR3 nucleotide sequence: TGTGCCAGCAGCCCGGGACAGGGGGCGATCGATGAGCAGTTCTTC. Translated: CASSPGQGAIDEQFF.

V is TRBV5-8 and J is TRBJ1-2; D perhaps matches TRBD1 (6 bases). The germline V and J ends were trimmed by 5 bases and 4 bases, with 18 bases remaining between them. Germline V lookup: CDR1 SGHTS, CDR2 YDEGEE. CDR3 size: 15 residues. This CDR3 is CASSAGGALSYGYTF. DNA for the CDR3: TGTGCCAGCAGTGCCGGGGGGGCGCTCAGCTATGGCTACACCTTC.

V is TRBV15 and J is TRBJ1-6; possible D gene TRBD1, 5 bases. This CDR3 is built from 15 residues. Germline V CDR1 and CDR2: LNHNV, YYDKDF (reference sequence). Deletions cut 0 bases from V and 7 bases from J, with 10 bases between. The CDR3 region has the DNA TGTGCCACCAGCAGAGATGTACAGGAGAATTCACCCCTCCACTTT. Translated, it gives CATSRDVQENSPLHF.

The V call is TRBV30, the J call TRBJ2-5; the D gene is possibly TRBD2 (5 bases). Germline-derived CDR1 and CDR2 are GTSNPN and SVGIG (reference sequence). The V and J ends lost 8 bases and 2 bases respectively, with 18 bases between them. The length of the CDR3 is 14 residues. The CDR3 DNA reads TGTGCCCAAAGCGCGGGCGGCCGGCAAGAGACCCAGTACTTC. As protein: CAQSAGGRQETQYF.

This clone was counted a single time. V and J are TRBV10-1 and TRBJ2-7; 8 nucleotides agree with TRBD2. Per germline, CDR1 WNHNN and CDR2 SYGVQD (reference sequence). The CDR3 has 11 amino acids. V shed 7 bases and J 7 bases; nucleotides not matched to a gene: 3. The CDR3 coding sequence is TGCGCCAGCATACGGGGGGGGGAGCAGTACTTC. Encoded protein: CASIRGGEQYF.

This clone appeared a single time. The rearrangement joins TRBV10-3 to TRBJ2-5; 16 positions agree with TRBD2. Trimming cost V 8 bases and J 5 bases; bases outside gene matches: 8. From germline, CDR1 is ENHRY and CDR2 SYGVKD. The CDR3 totals 16 residues. The CDR3 loop is CAIWGLAGGPGETQYF. The CDR3 DNA follows: TGTGCCATCTGGGGACTAGCGGGGGGGCCTGGGGAGACCCAGTACTTC.

V and J are TRBV5-6 and TRBJ1-3, with no clear D. This CDR3 comprises 12 residues. V lost 7 bases to trimming and J lost 2 bases, with 7 bases between them. Germline V lookup: CDR1 SGHDT, CDR2 YYEEEE. CDR3 sequence (DNA): TGTGCCAGCGGGCCTGCTGGAAACACCATATATTTT. Residues: CASGPAGNTIYF.

The sample holds a few counts of this clone. The chain combines TRBV3-1 (or the pseudogene TRBV3-2) with TRBJ1-2, with D unresolved. The CDR3 is 12 residues long. CDR1 is LGHDT, CDR2 YNNKEL, per germline (reference sequence). Trimming took 0 bases from V and 8 from J, leaving 7 bases between them. The CDR3 sequence is CASSQDWRGYTF. CDR3 coding DNA: TGTGCCAGCAGCCAAGACTGGAGAGGCTACACCTTC.

This chain links TRBV28 with TRBJ1-4, with TRBD1 matching over 11 bases. The germline gives CDR1 MDHEN, CDR2 SYDVKM. With 8 bases clipped from V and 7 bases from J, the junction kept 9 bases outside the gene matches. The CDR3 contains 15 residues. The CDR3 protein is CASAPTGTGGEKLFF. In DNA form, the CDR3 reads TGTGCCAGCGCCCCGACCGGGACAGGGGGTGAAAAACTGTTTTTT.

The rearrangement joins TRBV4-2 to TRBJ2-5, with TRBD1 as a possible D gene (7 bases). This CDR3 spans 15 amino acids. Germline V gene data show CDR1 as LGHNA and CDR2 as YNFKEQ. Trimming shortened V by 1 base and J by 4 bases, and 13 bases separated the two germline ends. The CDR3 DNA follows: TGTGCCAGCAGCCAAGTAGGAGGGGGCGCAGAGACCCAGTACTTC. It is translated as CASSQVGGGAETQYF.

This clone has only one observation. The chain employs TRBV30 and TRBJ1-6; unclear D gene. There are 14 residues in the CDR3. Trimming shortened V by 5 bases and J by 0 bases, and 8 bases separated the two germline ends. Germline V gene sequence: CDR1 GTSNPN, CDR2 SVGIG (reference sequence). The DNA for the CDR3 is TGTGCCTGGGGTTGGAGCTCCTATAATTCACCCCTCCACTTT. It yields the protein CAWGWSSYNSPLHF.

V is TRBV19 and J is TRBJ2-3; 14 positions match TRBD2. Germline V gene data show CDR1 as LNHDA and CDR2 as SQIVND (reference sequence). The junction had 4 bases not matched to a gene; V was cut back by 5 bases and J by 3 bases. This CDR3 is 16 amino acids long. CDR3 sequence reads: CASSPGLAGGTDTQYF. The CDR3 nucleotides are TGTGCCAGTAGTCCCGGACTAGCGGGGGGAACAGATACGCAGTATTTT.

This chain connects TRBV6-5 to TRBJ2-7, with TRBD1 matching 10 bases. The CDR3 has 15 amino acids. The trim removed 5 bases at V and 7 bases at J, leaving 11 bases unmatched. From germline, CDR1 is MNHEY and CDR2 SVGAGI. The CDR3 spells CASSPLGTGAEEQYF. The DNA for the CDR3 is TGTGCCAGCAGTCCTCTAGGGACAGGGGCTGAAGAGCAGTACTTC.

The chain combines TRBV11-2 with TRBJ1-6; D may be TRBD1 (5 bases). Trimming cost V 6 bases and J 5 bases, with 8 bases left between them. Looked up from germline, CDR1 is SGHAT and CDR2 is FQNNGV. The CDR3 length is 13 residues. CDR3 protein: CASRGLNNSPLHF. CDR3 nucleotide sequence: TGTGCCAGCAGGGGGCTTAATAATTCACCCCTCCACTTT.

On this clone itself: Germline and junction disagree at one end, which may indicate a read error. This chain connects TRBV7-9 to TRBJ2-7, with 10 bases matching TRBD1. The CDR3 is made up of 12 amino acids. Germline V gene data show CDR1 as SEHNR and CDR2 as FQNEAQ (reference sequence). CDR3 sequence reads: CASTPTGTGAHF. As DNA, the CDR3 is TGTGCCAGCACCCCCACCGGGACAGGGGCTCACTTC.

This chain links TRBV20-1 with TRBJ1-2; unclear D gene. Germline V lookup: CDR1 DFQATT, CDR2 SNEGSKA (reference sequence). The CDR3 covers 10 residues. Trimming shortened V by 3 bases and J by 7 bases, and 6 bases separated the two germline ends. The CDR3, as DNA: TGCAGTGCTAGTGCTAGTGGCTACACCTTC. Translation: CSASASGYTF.

This clone was picked up a small number of times. The chain joins TRBV7-8 to TRBJ1-3; 8 bases are a match to TRBD1. The germline gives CDR1 SGHVS, CDR2 FQNEAQ. With V trimmed by 5 bases and J by 7 bases, 10 bases remained unmatched. There are 15 residues in the CDR3. The CDR3 DNA is TGTGCCAGCAGCCCGCAGACAGGGGTATACAACACCATATATTTT. The encoded protein is CASSPQTGVYNTIYF.

This chain uses TRBV2 with TRBJ1-2; possible D gene TRBD1, 6 bases. Germline V gene data show CDR1 as SNHLY and CDR2 as FYNNEI. V was cut by 5 bases and J by 6 bases, with 16 bases left in between. This CDR3 has 14 amino acids. CDR3 in DNA: TGTGCCAGCAGTTTCAACACAGGGAGAGATGGCTACACCTTC. It specifies CASSFNTGRDGYTF.

V is TRBV6-2 or TRBV6-3 and J is TRBJ2-5, with 7 bases identical to TRBD2. The V segment lost 2 bases and the J segment 7 bases; nucleotides outside the gene matches: 7. Germline loops: CDR1 MNHEY, CDR2 SVGEGT. This CDR3 spans 14 amino acids. The CDR3 protein is CASSYGLAALTQYF. The CDR3 region has the DNA TGTGCCAGCAGTTACGGGCTAGCGGCTCTGACCCAGTACTTC.

This chain links TRBV6-6 with TRBJ1-1; unclear D gene. The CDR3 sequence is 16 residues long. V lost 2 bases and J 3 bases, leaving 16 bases between the germline ends. Germline CDR1 and CDR2: MNHNY and SVGAGI (reference sequence). The CDR3 sequence: CASSYGGAGSDTEAFF. DNA of the CDR3: TGTGCCAGCAGTTACGGAGGAGCAGGATCCGACACTGAAGCTTTCTTT.

The V gene is TRBV16, the J gene TRBJ2-6, with D unresolved. The germline gives CDR1 KGHSY, CDR2 FQNENV. The CDR3 has 14 amino acids. The germline V and J ends were trimmed by 0 bases and 4 bases, with 4 bases remaining between them. The CDR3: CASSQSRGANVLTF. CDR3 bases: TGTGCCAGCAGCCAATCTAGAGGGGCCAACGTCCTGACTTTC.

This chain connects TRBV10-1 to TRBJ2-3, with 9 bases matching TRBD2. J gave up 3 bases and V 0 bases, and 4 bases lay outside the gene matches. The CDR3 consists of 16 residues. Germline values: CDR1 WNHNN, CDR2 SYGVQD (reference sequence). CDR3 amino acids: CASSESGTSSTDTQYF. In DNA, the CDR3 is TGCGCCAGCAGTGAGTCGGGGACTAGCAGTACAGATACGCAGTATTTT.

This clone occurred once. This rearrangement joins TRBV7-9 to TRBJ1-2; D is perhaps TRBD1 (6 bases). V was shortened by 5 bases and J by 4 bases, with 11 bases between the two germline ends. There are 13 residues in the CDR3. Per germline, CDR1 SEHNR and CDR2 FQNEAQ (reference sequence). The CDR3 here is CASSPAGAYGYTF. The CDR3 nucleotides are TGTGCCAGCAGCCCCGCGGGGGCCTATGGCTACACCTTC.

The chain has TRBV7-2 and TRBJ1-5; no clear D. In germline, CDR1 is SGHTA, CDR2 FQGNSA. The V and J ends lost 1 base and 0 bases respectively, with 7 bases between them. This CDR3 region has 15 residues. CDR3 nucleotide sequence: TGTGCCAGCAGCTTAGGGAGTTATAGCAATCAGCCCCAGCATTTT. Encoded protein: CASSLGSYSNQPQHF.

In this sample, this clone turned up once. The V gene is TRBV19, the J gene TRBJ2-1; tentative D call: TRBD2 (7 bases). V shed 6 bases and J shed 6 bases, with 15 bases lying between them. The germline V gene encodes CDR1 LNHDA and CDR2 SQIVND (reference sequence). The CDR3 contains 14 residues. CDR3 protein: CASRKGGDVNEQFF. CDR3 bases: TGTGCCAGTAGAAAGGGGGGGGATGTCAATGAGCAGTTCTTC.

CDR3 region: CASSATGTGEFGGYTF. The CDR3, as DNA: TGTGCCAGCAGCGCCACCGGGACAGGGGAGTTCGGTGGCTACACCTTC. The rearrangement links TRBV9 to TRBJ1-2; 10 nucleotides match TRBD1. This CDR3 region has 16 residues. Trimming at V came to 3 bases and at J to 7 bases, leaving 12 bases not matched to a gene. Germline CDR1 SGDLS, CDR2 YYNGEE.

The V call is TRBV5-1, the J call TRBJ2-5; maybe TRBD1 (5 bases). CDR3 length equals 15 residues. Per the germline V gene, CDR1 is SGHRS and CDR2 is YFSETQ. V lost 0 bases and J 4 bases, leaving 13 bases between the germline ends. In nucleotides, the CDR3 is TGCGCCAGCAGCTTGGAAGCACAGGTAGGAGAGACCCAGTACTTC. This encodes CASSLEAQVGETQYF.